This T cell receptor beta chain was sequenced for a study of cytomegalovirus exposure and HLA in healthy donors. Concerning this clone: Its antigen is undetermined.

The CDR3 is 17 residues long. J lost 9 bases, V lost 3 bases, and 15 bases had no gene match. CDR1 MDHEN and CDR2 SYDVKM come from the germline V gene. 60 Vbeta and 13 Jbeta primers were used in PCR. Authors' data handling: In a later analysis, the count reached 74 million or so unique TCR beta chains, with 10 million to 14 million shared. This table comes from immunoSEQ multiplex PCR, and its TCRdb copy is limited to in-frame clones, with some not included. That table is the source of V, J and clone size, and D and trimming were worked out from the DNA. The sample records 150,000 to 200,000 clones, more than 60% being singletons. Among the donors, all were healthy bone marrow donors. The study, taken as a whole, reports: Previous analysis showed most TCR beta V segments were productive about 87% or about 30% of the time.

The TCR comes from a woman in her forties in good health and CMV-seropositive. Input material: PBMCs. J is TRBJ2-1 and V is TRBV28, with 9 bases fitting TRBD2. The CDR3 reads CASSLFRGRAIYGEQFF. CDR3 DNA sequence: TGTGCCAGCAGTTTGTTTCGCGGGAGGGCCATCTATGGTGAGCAGTTCTTC.